Following are 5 T cell receptor beta chains from one sample sequenced in a study of identical twins. TCRdb reanalysed the 5' RACE reads using MiXCR and keeps one entry per CDR3 protein. The data hold 500,000 to 600,000 distinct CDR3 sequences, with 22% observed a single time. The same data also went into a second study, on T cells expressing NK-cell markers.

The sequenced material came from CD4+ T cells sorted from blood. These receptors came from a woman aged 18-35 years in good health.

In this sample, this clonotype turned up many times. The chain's CDR3 is CASIRTGSYEQYF. The CDR3 nucleotides are TGTGCCAGCATCCGGACAGGCTCCTACGAGCAGTACTTC. The chain couples TRBV12-3 or TRBV12-4 to TRBJ2-7, with TRBD1 identical over 7 bases. The trim removed 7 bases at V and 0 bases at J, leaving 3 bases unmatched. The CDR3 length is 13 residues.

This chain's CDR3 is CASSHLRDSNEQFF. Here the CDR3 DNA reads TGTGCCAGCAGCCACCTTAGGGACTCCAATGAGCAGTTCTTC. This chain joins TRBV7-9 and TRBJ2-1; D may be TRBD2 (6 bases). Germline V gene sequence: CDR1 SEHNR, CDR2 FQNEAQ (reference sequence). Trimming pared 5 bases from V and 6 bases from J, leaving 14 bases between. CDR3 length: 14 amino acids.

The chain couples TRBV5-5 to TRBJ2-7; the D call may be TRBD1 or TRBD2 (5 bases each). The CDR3 is made up of 16 amino acids. V lost 2 bases, J lost 1 base, and 16 bases lay in between. Germline CDR1 is SGHKS and CDR2 is YYEKEE (reference sequence). The chain's CDR3 is CASSLFTGTPSYEQYF. CDR3 DNA: TGTGCCAGCAGCTTATTTACCGGGACCCCTTCCTACGAGCAGTACTTC.

This clonotype has a handful of counts. This chain joins TRBV18 and TRBJ2-2; 7 bases line up with TRBD2. Trimming removed 8 bases from V and 5 bases from J; junction bases left unmatched: 8. The V gene's germline CDR1 is KGHSH and CDR2 LQKENI. This CDR3 region has 14 residues. CDR3 loop: CASSPPGGTGELFF. The CDR3 coding sequence is TGTGCCAGCAGCCCCCCGGGGGGAACCGGGGAGCTGTTTTTT. Based on the CDR3 plus reference TRBV18 and TRBJ2-2, the full variable domain is NAGVMQNPRHLVRRRGQEARLRCSPMKGHSHVYWYRQLPEEGLKFMVYLQKENIIDESGMPKERFSAEFPKEGPSILRIQQVVRGDSAAYFCASSPPGGTGELFFGEGSRLTVL.

The rearrangement joins TRBV7-9 to TRBJ2-7; the D gene could be TRBD1 or TRBD2 (7 bases each). Germline CDR1 reads SEHNR; CDR2 reads FQNEAQ (reference sequence). Trimming took 4 bases from V and 7 from J, leaving 17 bases between them. This CDR3 region has 14 residues. This chain's CDR3 is CASSSDRLGGEQYF. CDR3 DNA: TGTGCCAGCAGCTCGGACAGGCTGGGAGGGGAGCAGTACTTC.